This is a list of T cell receptor beta chains from one sample in a study of CXCR3-negative and CXCR3-positive naive CD8 T cells. TCRdb re-called the 5' RACE reads; one entry per CDR3 protein, DNA not given. The sample is made up of about 56,000 distinct CDR3 sequences, and the top ten hold 20% of it. Sequenced sample: memory CD8+ T cells from blood. These receptors all stem from a human donor in good health. Some clones in this sample may be carry-over from other donors' samples. CDR3s include the opening cysteine and the closing phenylalanine or tryptophan.

V	J	CDR3
TRBV28	TRBJ2-7	CASSLFSGTDSYEQYF
TRBV24-1	TRBJ2-2	CATSDQNTGELFF
TRBV27	TRBJ2-7	CASSWQGASYEQYF
TRBV29-1	TRBJ2-7	CSVEDLTPGGEQYF
TRBV29-1	TRBJ2-1	CSDWTSGDYNEQFF
TRBV12-3/TRBV12-4	TRBJ2-1	CASSTSGVVNEQFF
TRBV28	TRBJ2-1	CASSLRGGYEQFF
TRBV21-1	TRBJ1-3	CASSKGASSGNTIYF
TRBV19	TRBJ1-1	CASSSFSYARSTEAFF
TRBV4-1	TRBJ1-1	CASSPGTDEAFF
TRBV9	TRBJ2-7	CASSPDRGGLYEQYF
TRBV28	TRBJ2-3	CASSLDGIRTDTQYF
TRBV29-1	TRBJ2-1	CSVLGDRGGSEQFF